One sample yielded the 2 T cell receptor beta chains listed below, sequenced in a study of blood T cell repertoires in COVID-19. Profiled with immunoSEQ multiplex PCR; TCRdb holds only in-frame clones, not every one. The table includes 180,000 or so clones, 90% detected once. The sample consisted of peripheral blood. These receptors were taken from a man in his forties or fifties with acute or convalescent COVID-19.

The V call is TRBV7-9, the J call TRBJ2-3, with 7 bases identical to TRBD2. V lost 1 base and J lost 2; bases outside the gene matches: 3. There are 15 residues in the CDR3. Germline V gene sequence: CDR1 SEHNR, CDR2 FQNEAQ (reference sequence). The CDR3 bases are TGTGCCAGCAGCTTAGTAGCGGGCCTCACAGATACGCAGTATTTT. This translates into CASSLVAGLTDTQYF.

J is TRBJ2-7 and V is TRBV10-3; D is possibly TRBD1 (5 bases). V lost 6 bases, J lost 4 bases, and 13 bases lay in between. CDR1 and CDR2 from the germline V gene are ENHRY and SYGVKD. The CDR3 is made up of 13 amino acids. CDR3 DNA sequence: TGTGCCATCAGATCCAGGGAAGATTACGAGCAGTACGTC. It translates to CAIRSREDYEQYV.